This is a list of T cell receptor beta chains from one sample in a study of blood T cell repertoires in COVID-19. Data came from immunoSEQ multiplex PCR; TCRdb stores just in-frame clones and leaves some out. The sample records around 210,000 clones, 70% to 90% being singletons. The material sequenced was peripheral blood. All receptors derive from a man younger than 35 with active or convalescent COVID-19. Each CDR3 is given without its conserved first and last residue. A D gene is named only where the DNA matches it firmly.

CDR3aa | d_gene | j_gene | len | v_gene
ASSESSYEQY | - | TRBJ2-7 | 10 | TRBV19
ASSLSWRGTSANEQF | TRBD2 | TRBJ2-1 | 15 | TRBV27
ASSLLAEGAYNEQF | - | TRBJ2-1 | 14 | TRBV6-2/TRBV6-3
ASSPNLQSQETQY | - | TRBJ2-5 | 13 | TRBV5-1
ASTRDRGTDTQY | TRBD1 | TRBJ2-3 | 12 | TRBV6-5
ASGQRSGANVLT | - | TRBJ2-6 | 12 | TRBV28
ASSPGGLKQY | TRBD2 | TRBJ2-7 | 10 | TRBV27
ASSLRGPIYTEAF | - | TRBJ1-1 | 13 | TRBV7-9
AGQDLNYGYT | - | TRBJ1-2 | 10 | TRBV2
ASREYSSNQPQH | - | TRBJ1-5 | 12 | TRBV28
ASSQSYGTGQETQY | TRBD1 | TRBJ2-5 | 14 | TRBV3-1/TRBV3-2
ASIAEDYEQY | - | TRBJ2-7 | 10 | TRBV28
ASSSEGLAGSGANVLT | TRBD2 | TRBJ2-6 | 16 | TRBV7-3
ASSLRRQGTIYGYT | TRBD1 | TRBJ1-2 | 14 | TRBV7-2
ATSFDSGKETQY | - | TRBJ2-5 | 12 | TRBV24-1
ASRETGANQPQH | TRBD1 | TRBJ1-5 | 12 | TRBV25-1